The 27 T cell receptor beta chains below were found in one sample sequenced in a study of T cells in women clearing cervical HPV infection. Measured with immunoSEQ multiplex PCR; TCRdb has only the in-frame clones, and not every one. The sample's table shows 25,000 to 35,000 clones. Sequences were obtained from blood buffy coat. The source of these receptors is a woman between 18 and 69 years old with a cervical HPV16 infection that either progressed to CIN3+ or cleared (not recorded which).

Turning to this clone: The read ends 3 residues shy of where the CDR3 ends; the end is completed using the germline J gene. The chain is built from TRBV7-2 and TRBJ2-7, with 7 bases matching TRBD2. The CDR3 extends over 14 amino acids. Germline values: CDR1 SGHTA, CDR2 FQGNSA. Losses at the gene ends were 6 bases for V and 6 bases for J; bases not matched to a gene: 11. The DNA read from the CDR3 is TGTGCCAGCAGTCGGGCGGGAGCCCTTGGCGAG. This translates into CASSRAGALGE. The whole CDR3 protein is CASSRAGALGEQYF. The full variable domain, in which reference TRBV7-2 and TRBJ2-7 provide the parts outside the CDR3, is GAGVSQSPSNKVTEKGKDVELRCDPISGHTALYWYRQSLGQGLEFLIYFQGNSAPDKSGLPSDRFSAERTGGSVSTLTIQRTQQEDSAVYLCASSRAGALGEQYFGPGTRLTVT.

As to this clone: The DNA ends 3 residues before the CDR3 does, and the rest of the CDR3 is filled in from the germline J gene. V and J are TRBV5-8 and TRBJ1-2; 7 bases line up with TRBD1. Germline V gene lookup returns CDR1 SGHTS and CDR2 YDEGEE. Losses at the gene ends were 0 bases for V and 7 bases for J; bases not matched to a gene: 6. CDR3 size: 14 residues. The part of the CDR3 DNA that was read is TGTGCCAGCAGCTTGGAGAGGGGGCCCTCTGGC. Its protein is CASSLERGPSG. The whole CDR3 protein is CASSLERGPSGYTF.

CDR3 DNA, as far as it was read: TGCGCCAGCGGACGGGGGACTGAA. Translated: CASGRGTE. The whole CDR3 protein is CASGRGTEAFF. This chain uses TRBV4-1 with TRBJ1-1; a weak D match, TRBD1 (5 bases). The sequenced fragment ends 3 residues before the CDR3 boundary, so the rest is inferred from the germline J gene. CDR1 is MGHRA, CDR2 YSYEKL, per germline. The CDR3 is made up of 11 amino acids. V shed 8 bases and J shed 5 bases, with 9 bases lying between them.

With respect to this clone: The CDR3 goes on 3 residues after the read ends, and that part is filled in from the germline J gene. This chain joins TRBV7-6 and TRBJ2-2, with D hard to call. V gave up 5 bases and J gave up 0 bases, with 4 bases separating them. The germline V gene has CDR1 SGHVS and CDR2 FNYEAQ. The CDR3 spans 13 residues. Incomplete CDR3 DNA: TGTGCCAGCAGCCCCACGAACACCGGGGAG. It translates to CASSPTNTGE. The complete CDR3 sequence is CASSPTNTGELFF.

A word on this clone: The read falls 3 residues short of the CDR3 end, and the missing part is taken from the germline J gene. The chain links TRBV4-2 to TRBJ1-4, with 7 bases lining up with TRBD1. After removal of 1 base from V and 8 bases from J, the junction contained 4 bases not matched to a gene. The CDR3 runs 14 residues. The germline V gene encodes CDR1 LGHNA and CDR2 YNFKEQ. The covered CDR3 bases are TGTGCCAGCAGCCAAGGACAGGGAGTCGAAAAA. Protein sequence: CASSQGQGVEK. The whole CDR3 protein is CASSQGQGVEKLFF.

Comment on this clone: Read coverage stops 3 residues before the CDR3 terminus; the germline J gene supplies the remainder. This rearrangement joins TRBV10-3 to TRBJ2-2; 7 nucleotides agree with TRBD2. J was trimmed by 6 bases and V by 6 bases; bases with no gene match: 4. The CDR3 spans 13 residues. Per germline, CDR1 ENHRY and CDR2 SYGVKD. This CDR3 is CAIRLGGAGELFF. Partial CDR3 DNA: TGTGCCATCAGATTGGGGGGGGCCGGGGAG.

A word on this clone: The read ends 3 residues early relative to the CDR3; the germline J gene fills the gap. The chain links TRBV9 to TRBJ1-2; D is unresolved. Trimming shortened V by 4 bases and J by 4 bases, and 8 bases separated the two germline ends. The CDR3 is 12 residues long. From germline, CDR1 is SGDLS and CDR2 YYNGEE. The CDR3 region is CASSPTSYGYTF. The DNA read from the CDR3 is TGTGCCAGCAGCCCCACATCCTATGGC.

On this clone itself: The read ends 3 residues early relative to the CDR3; the germline J gene fills the gap. Other nucleotide sequences in the sample specify the same CDR3. This chain joins TRBV18 and TRBJ2-7, with TRBD1 identical over 7 bases. The CDR3 totals 16 residues. Per the germline V gene, CDR1 is KGHSH and CDR2 is LQKENI. J was trimmed by 0 bases and V by 6 bases; bases with no gene match: 11. CDR3 bases read: TGTGCCAGCTCCCCAGCGGAGACAGGGAGCTCCTACGAG. This gives the protein CASSPAETGSSYE. The CDR3 as a whole reads CASSPAETGSSYEQYF.

As regards this clone: The read ends 3 residues before the CDR3 terminus; that terminus is restored from the germline J gene. V is TRBV7-3 and J is TRBJ2-1; 11 nucleotides agree with TRBD2. This CDR3 contains 16 residues. V was clipped by 5 bases and J by 4 bases; unmatched bases: 7. Per germline, CDR1 SGHTA and CDR2 FQGTGA. The CDR3 loop is CASSRETSGAYNEQFF. The covered CDR3 bases are TGTGCCAGCAGCCGCGAGACTAGCGGGGCTTACAATGAG.

Details on this clone: The CDR3 end lies 3 residues beyond the end of the read and is filled in from the germline J gene. V usage is TRBV5-4 and J usage is TRBJ2-7; 7 nucleotides agree with TRBD1. The CDR3 loop spans 13 amino acids. CDR1 and CDR2 (germline): SGHNT, YYREEE (reference sequence). V shed 2 bases, J shed 2 bases, and the junction held 1 base outside the gene matches. CDR3 DNA, as far as it was read: TGTGCCAGCAGCTTCCAGGGGGCCTACGAG. This sequence encodes CASSFQGAYE. The CDR3 as a whole reads CASSFQGAYEQYF.

Worth noting for this clone: With the read ending 3 residues before the CDR3 end, the germline J gene is used to fill in that end. This chain links TRBV11-1 with TRBJ2-4; D tentatively reads TRBD1 or TRBD2 (6 bases each). The CDR3 sequence is 15 residues long. V shed 2 bases and J shed 8 bases, with 16 bases lying between them. Germline V CDR1 and CDR2: SGHAT, FQDESV (reference sequence). The DNA read from the CDR3 is TGTGCCAGCAGCTTATCGACGACAGGAGGGGACATT. Translating gives CASSLSTTGGDI. The complete CDR3 reads CASSLSTTGGDIQYF.

As for this clone: The CDR3 extends 3 residues past the end of the read, so its final part is completed from the germline J gene. The chain joins TRBV30 to TRBJ1-2; 10 bases align to TRBD1. V was clipped by 5 bases and J by 1 base; unmatched bases: 7. From germline, CDR1 is GTSNPN and CDR2 SVGIG (reference sequence). CDR3 length equals 15 residues. The CDR3 loop is CAWDPGQGVNYGYTF. The DNA read from the CDR3 is TGTGCCTGGGACCCCGGACAGGGGGTTAACTATGGC.

Remarks on this clone: From the germline J gene comes the end of the CDR3, since the read stops 3 residues before it. V is TRBV5-1 and J is TRBJ2-5; 14 bases map to TRBD2. The junction had 3 bases not matched to a gene; V was cut back by 3 bases and J by 5 bases. The CDR3 runs 15 residues. Germline CDR1 and CDR2: SGHRS and YFSETQ. The sequenced CDR3 bases are TGCGCCAGCAGCTCCGGGACTAGCGGGAGTGAGACC. Its translation: CASSSGTSGSET. The full CDR3 is CASSSGTSGSETQYF.

Concerning this clone: The read gets to within 3 residues of the CDR3 end, and the germline J gene fills in the rest. The V call is TRBV6-2 or TRBV6-3, the J call TRBJ2-2; no clear D. Trimming removed 4 bases from V and 7 bases from J, with 13 bases in between. This CDR3 contains 14 residues. Germline V gene data show CDR1 as MNHEY and CDR2 as SVGEGT. The covered CDR3 bases are TGTGCCAGCAGTTTTGTTATGGGCCGCGGGGAG. Translating it yields CASSFVMGRGE. The CDR3, in full, reads CASSFVMGRGELFF.

As to this clone: The read terminates 3 residues ahead of where the CDR3 ends, so the germline J gene completes it. The genes are TRBV12-5 and TRBJ2-3, with D perhaps matching TRBD1 (5 bases). CDR3 length equals 14 residues. Looked up from germline, CDR1 is LGHNT and CDR2 is FRNRAP. The germline V and J ends were trimmed by 2 bases and 4 bases, with 10 bases remaining between them. Incomplete CDR3 DNA: TGTGCTAGTGGTTTGCCACCAGGGTCAGATACG. Translated, it gives CASGLPPGSDT. The whole CDR3 reads CASGLPPGSDTQYF.

On this clone itself: Sequencing ends 3 residues short of the CDR3 end; the germline J gene provides the rest. The chain has TRBV6-1 and TRBJ1-5; D not certain. Germline CDR1 MNHNS, CDR2 SASEGT. Trimming pared 3 bases from V and 3 bases from J, leaving 6 bases between. CDR3 length equals 13 residues. The CDR3 region is CASSEDFNQPQHF. CDR3 DNA, as far as it was read: TGTGCCAGCAGTGAGGACTTCAATCAGCCC.

Turning to this clone: The CDR3 end is not reached by the read, which stops 3 residues before it; the germline J gene fills it in. This chain links TRBV6-1 with TRBJ2-5, with D perhaps matching TRBD2 (7 bases). The length of the CDR3 is 15 residues. Per germline, CDR1 MNHNS and CDR2 SASEGT. V lost 2 bases and J 5 bases, leaving 15 bases between the germline ends. The CDR3 bases that were read are TGTGCCAGCAGTGAAACGGTGGGGGGGCAGGAGACC. Translating gives CASSETVGGQET. From start to end, the CDR3 is CASSETVGGQETQYF.

As regards this clone: The read halts 3 residues ahead of the CDR3 end, with the missing end drawn from the germline J gene. The chain joins TRBV7-3 to TRBJ2-1; 13 bases fit TRBD2. J gave up 9 bases and V 2 bases, and 4 bases lay outside the gene matches. Germline values: CDR1 SGHTA, CDR2 FQGTGA. The CDR3 runs 15 residues. The DNA read from the CDR3 is TGTGCCAGCAGCTTAGGGACTAGCGGGAACGGTGAG. It codes for CASSLGTSGNGE. The CDR3 in full is CASSLGTSGNGEQFF.

A word on this clone: The read stops 3 residues short of the end of the CDR3; the missing end is completed from the germline J gene. The chain joins TRBV18 to TRBJ2-5; D not resolved. Trimming took 0 bases from V and 5 from J, leaving 7 bases between them. The CDR3 loop spans 13 amino acids. Germline V gene sequence: CDR1 KGHSH, CDR2 LQKENI. The CDR3 DNA, read in part, is TGTGCCAGCTCACCACCGAACGGGGAGACC. Translating gives CASSPPNGET. The whole CDR3 sequence is CASSPPNGETQYF.

Details on this clone: The CDR3 goes on 3 residues after the read ends, and that part is filled in from the germline J gene. The rearrangement links TRBV5-1 to TRBJ1-1; 7 positions agree with TRBD1. V shed 4 bases, J shed 1 base, and the junction held 4 bases outside the gene matches. CDR1 is SGHRS, CDR2 YFSETQ, per germline. There are 14 residues in the CDR3. The sequenced part of the CDR3 DNA is TGCGCCAGCAGCCCTGGGACAGCGAACACTGAA. Its protein product is CASSPGTANTE. The entire CDR3 protein reads CASSPGTANTEAFF.

To note about this clone: The read ends 3 residues early relative to the CDR3; the germline J gene fills the gap. The V call is TRBV7-9, the J call TRBJ1-1; D is ambiguous. The CDR3 extends over 11 amino acids. The germline V gene encodes CDR1 SEHNR and CDR2 FQNEAQ (reference sequence). CDR3 bases read: TGTGCCAGCACCTTCGGGGTAGAA. This translates into CASTFGVE. The whole CDR3 protein reads CASTFGVEAFF. Based on the CDR3 plus reference TRBV7-9 and TRBJ1-1, the full variable domain is DTGVSQNPRHKITKRGQNVTFRCDPISEHNRLYWYRQTLGQGPEFLTYFQNEAQLEKSRLLSDRFSAERPKGSFSTLEIQRTEQGDSAMYLCASTFGVEAFFGQGTRLTVV.

A note on this clone: Read sequence stops 3 residues before the CDR3 end, and the germline J gene provides the missing end. The chain joins TRBV27 to TRBJ1-5, with D perhaps matching TRBD1 (5 bases). V was shortened by 7 bases and J by 4 bases, with 20 bases between the two germline ends. From germline, CDR1 is MNHEY and CDR2 SMNVEV (reference sequence). CDR3 length: 16 residues. CDR3 loop: CASTRTGGVGNQPQHF. Incomplete CDR3 DNA: TGTGCCAGCACGAGAACCGGGGGGGTAGGGAATCAGCCC.

Note on this clone: The read falls 3 residues short of the CDR3 end, and the missing part is taken from the germline J gene. The gene calls are TRBV6-2 or TRBV6-3 and TRBJ2-1, with a weak D call TRBD2 (5 bases). The CDR3 length is 12 residues. Germline-derived CDR1 and CDR2 are MNHEY and SVGEGT. V gave up 6 bases and J gave up 9 bases, with 12 bases separating them. CDR3: CASRDSVTEQFF. The sequenced part of the CDR3 DNA is TGTGCCAGCAGGGATAGCGTGACTGAG.

With respect to this clone: Read coverage stops 3 residues before the CDR3 terminus; the germline J gene supplies the remainder. This chain joins TRBV9 and TRBJ2-1, with a possible D match to TRBD2 (7 bases). The CDR3 runs 13 residues. The germline gives CDR1 SGDLS, CDR2 YYNGEE. V lost 0 bases and J lost 8, with 9 bases in between. The chain's CDR3 is CASSVVGGHEQFF. The DNA read from the CDR3 is TGTGCCAGCAGCGTAGTGGGGGGGCATGAG. Based on the CDR3 plus reference TRBV9 and TRBJ2-1, the full variable domain is DSGVTQTPKHLITATGQRVTLRCSPRSGDLSVYWYQQSLDQGLQFLIQYYNGEERAKGNILERFSAQQFPDLHSELNLSSLELGDSALYFCASSVVGGHEQFFGPGTRLTVL.

In the case of this clone: The read stops 3 residues short of the end of the CDR3; the missing end is completed from the germline J gene. This chain connects TRBV20-1 to TRBJ2-7; TRBD1 is a possible D gene (5 bases). Germline V lookup: CDR1 DFQATT, CDR2 SNEGSKA (reference sequence). This CDR3 comprises 17 residues. Trimming removed 0 bases at V and 2 bases at J, with 20 bases between. The CDR3 spells CSARDELRQLLTYEQYF. The sequenced CDR3 bases are TGCAGTGCTAGAGATGAACTCAGACAGCTTCTTACCTACGAG.

In the case of this clone: Read sequence stops 3 residues before the CDR3 end, and the germline J gene provides the missing end. The chain employs TRBV5-5 and TRBJ2-1; the D is unclear. CDR3 size: 15 residues. Trimming removed 1 base at V and 0 bases at J, with 8 bases between. CDR1 SGHKS and CDR2 YYEKEE come from the germline V gene (reference sequence). Partial CDR3 DNA: TGTGCCAGCAGCTTGTATGGCGGCTCCTACAATGAG. Protein product: CASSLYGGSYNE. The entire CDR3 reads CASSLYGGSYNEQFF.

Comments on this clone: From the germline J gene comes the end of the CDR3, since the read stops 3 residues before it. The chain is built from TRBV6-2 or TRBV6-3 and TRBJ1-5, with D hard to call. Deletions cut 3 bases from V and 6 bases from J, with 6 bases between. Germline V lookup: CDR1 MNHEY, CDR2 SVGEGT. This CDR3 contains 12 residues. Partial CDR3 DNA: TGTGCCAGCAGTTATCCCGGTCAGCCC. It specifies CASSYPGQP. Given in full, the CDR3 is CASSYPGQPQHF.